These 30 T cell receptor beta chains originate from one sample sequenced in a study of blood T cell repertoires in COVID-19. Sequencing was performed with immunoSEQ multiplex PCR; in TCRdb, only in-frame clones are kept and a portion is missing. The sample carries some 90,000 clones, 72% recorded once. Sequencing input: peripheral blood. These TCRs come from an older woman in a cohort sampled during active or convalescent COVID-19.

The rearrangement uses TRBV29-1 and TRBJ2-5, with 10 nucleotides matching TRBD2. Germline CDR1 reads SQVTM; CDR2 reads ANQGSEA. The junction had 12 bases not matched to a gene; V was cut back by 6 bases and J by 2 bases. The CDR3 extends over 16 amino acids. CDR3: CSVRGASGGAQETQYF. Here the CDR3 DNA reads TGCAGCGTCAGAGGGGCTAGCGGGGGAGCTCAAGAGACCCAGTACTTC.

The V gene is TRBV5-8, the J gene TRBJ1-1, with 8 positions matching TRBD1. The length of the CDR3 is 14 residues. From germline, CDR1 is SGHTS and CDR2 YDEGEE. The V and J ends lost 0 bases and 9 bases, in that order; junction bases with no gene match: 7. CDR3 in amino acids: CASSLGRGLGKAFF. The CDR3 region has the DNA TGTGCCAGCAGCTTGGGCAGGGGGCTAGGAAAAGCTTTCTTT. The variable domain in full, completed from reference TRBV5-8 and TRBJ1-1, reads EAGVTQSPTHLIKTRGQQATLRCSPISGHTSVYWYQQALGLGLQFLLWYDEGEERNRGNFPPRFSGRQFPNYSSELNVNALELEDSALYLCASSLGRGLGKAFFGQGTRLTVV.

This clone was seen ten or more times. The rearrangement uses TRBV29-1 and TRBJ2-7; tentatively, D is TRBD1 (5 bases). The CDR3 covers 12 residues. The germline V gene encodes CDR1 SQVTM and CDR2 ANQGSEA. Trimming shortened V by 4 bases and J by 5 bases, and 12 bases separated the two germline ends. The CDR3 is CSVGRGLNEQYF. For the CDR3, the DNA is TGCAGCGTTGGTAGGGGCTTGAACGAGCAGTACTTC.

The rearrangement links TRBV7-9 to TRBJ2-3, with a tentative D call TRBD1 (5 bases). The CDR3 is 14 residues long. Germline V lookup: CDR1 SEHNR, CDR2 FQNEAQ (reference sequence). Trimming took 2 bases from V and 2 from J, leaving 8 bases between them. The CDR3 loop is CASSLTDNTDTQYF. In nucleotides, the CDR3 is TGTGCCAGCAGCTTAACGGACAACACAGATACGCAGTATTTT.

This clone was counted a few times. The V gene is TRBV19, the J gene TRBJ2-1, with 8 bases lining up with TRBD1. V was clipped by 5 bases and J by 5 bases; unmatched bases: 8. Germline assignment: CDR1 LNHDA and CDR2 SQIVND (reference sequence). The CDR3 runs to 15 residues. The CDR3 spells CASSADRGRHNEQFF. The CDR3 coding sequence is TGTGCCAGTAGTGCAGACAGGGGTCGACACAATGAGCAGTTCTTC. The complete variable domain, with remaining parts taken from reference TRBV19 and TRBJ2-1, reads DGGITQSPKYLFRKEGQNVTLSCEQNLNHDAMYWYRQDPGQGLRLIYYSQIVNDFQKGDIAEGYSVSREKKESFPLTVTSAQKNPTAFYLCASSADRGRHNEQFFGPGTRLTVL.

The chain has TRBV4-1 and TRBJ2-7, with 11 bases aligning to TRBD2. Germline-derived CDR1 and CDR2 are MGHRA and YSYEKL. The CDR3 covers 18 residues. The V gene end was trimmed by 1 base and the J gene end by 2 bases; junction bases not matched to a gene: 10. The CDR3 sequence is CASSQVHASGGTAYEQYF. DNA for the CDR3: TGCGCCAGCAGCCAAGTTCATGCTAGCGGGGGGACAGCCTACGAGCAGTACTTC.

The sample holds one count of this clone. The rearrangement joins TRBV12-2 to TRBJ2-5; the table's D call, TRBD1, has no DNA check behind it. TRBV12-2 is deemed a pseudogene. This CDR3 has 14 residues. The CDR3 protein is CASRLNDRAGTQYF. The CDR3 coding sequence is TGTGCAAGTCGCTTAAATGACAGGGCGGGGACCCAGTACTTC.

This clone was seen repeatedly, ten times or more. V gene TRBV20-1 combines with J gene TRBJ2-7; the match to TRBD2 covers 11 bases. CDR3 length: 14 amino acids. V lost 3 bases and J lost 3; bases outside the gene matches: 4. Germline CDR1 and CDR2: DFQATT and SNEGSKA (reference sequence). The CDR3 coding sequence is TGCAGTGCTAGTGGGGGACTAGCGGACTACGAGCAGTACTTC. It translates to CSASGGLADYEQYF.

About this clone itself: Its ends do not fully match the called genes, so a read error is possible. V is TRBV7-7 and J is TRBJ1-1; possible D gene TRBD1, 6 bases. Germline values: CDR1 SSHAT, CDR2 FNYEAQ (reference sequence). The CDR3 has 13 residues. This chain's CDR3 is CASSRQENTEAFF. The CDR3 coding sequence is TGTGCTAGCAGCCGACAGGAGAACACTGAAGCTTTCTTT.

The V gene is TRBV28, the J gene TRBJ2-5; 8 bases align to TRBD1. Trimming cost V 8 bases and J 5 bases; bases outside gene matches: 4. The CDR3 extends over 12 amino acids. Germline loops: CDR1 MDHEN, CDR2 SYDVKM. CDR3 residues: CASVTGDETQYF. The CDR3 nucleotides read TGTGCCAGCGTGACAGGGGACGAGACCCAGTACTTC. The full variable domain, with the rest looked up from reference TRBV28 and TRBJ2-5, is DVKVTQSSRYLVKRTGEKVFLECVQDMDHENMFWYRQDPGLGLRLIYFSYDVKMKEKGDIPEGYSVSREKKERFSLILESASTNQTSMYLCASVTGDETQYFGPGTRLLVL.

This clone was observed a handful of times. The chain employs TRBV7-9 and TRBJ2-2; 11 bases match TRBD1. The CDR3 runs 17 residues. The V segment lost 4 bases and the J segment 4 bases; nucleotides outside the gene matches: 8. Germline CDR1 SEHNR, CDR2 FQNEAQ (reference sequence). The CDR3 nucleotides read TGTGCCAGCAGCTCTAGGGCCGGGACAGGGGGCACCGGGGAGCTGTTTTTT. Translated, it gives CASSSRAGTGGTGELFF.

The V call is TRBV7-3, the J call TRBJ2-2; D gene uncertain. Per the germline V gene, CDR1 is SGHTA and CDR2 is FQGTGA. The CDR3 runs to 15 residues. Trimming left V 1 base short and J 3 bases short, with 9 bases between. The chain's CDR3 is CASSLIASYTGELFF. The DNA of the CDR3 is TGTGCCAGCAGCTTAATTGCCAGTTACACCGGGGAGCTGTTTTTT.

This clone has a handful of counts. The V gene is TRBV10-1, the J gene TRBJ1-6; 7 positions match TRBD1. Germline V gene lookup returns CDR1 WNHNN and CDR2 SYGVQD (reference sequence). The CDR3 contains 17 residues. The junction had 6 bases not matched to a gene; V was cut back by 0 bases and J by 4 bases. Written as DNA, the CDR3 is TGCGCCAGCAGTGAGTCGTACGGGACAGTTTATAATTCACCCCTCCACTTT. The encoded protein is CASSESYGTVYNSPLHF.

There are a few counts of this clone. The chain uses TRBV30 and TRBJ1-4, with 9 bases aligning to TRBD1. V lost 3 bases and J lost 5; bases outside the gene matches: 4. The CDR3 consists of 14 residues. In germline, CDR1 is GTSNPN, CDR2 SVGIG (reference sequence). The CDR3 nucleotides are TGTGCCTGGAGGCTGACAGGGGGGAATGAAAAACTGTTTTTT. This gives the protein CAWRLTGGNEKLFF.

The rearrangement joins TRBV9 to TRBJ2-5; 7 bases fit TRBD2. V lost 0 bases and J lost 5; bases outside the gene matches: 13. CDR3 length: 17 residues. Germline V gene lookup returns CDR1 SGDLS and CDR2 YYNGEE. CDR3 region: CASSVVQAGPCRETQYF. DNA for the CDR3: TGTGCCAGCAGCGTAGTTCAAGCGGGGCCTTGTAGGGAGACCCAGTACTTC.

The V call is TRBV5-1, the J call TRBJ2-1; a weak D match, TRBD1 (6 bases). V was cut by 1 base and J by 0 bases, with 8 bases left in between. From germline, CDR1 is SGHRS and CDR2 YFSETQ. The CDR3 length is 15 residues. The CDR3 is CASSLTGFSYNEQFF. Here the CDR3 DNA reads TGCGCCAGCAGCTTGACAGGGTTCTCCTACAATGAGCAGTTCTTC. Filled out from reference TRBV5-1 and TRBJ2-1, the complete variable domain reads KAGVTQTPRYLIKTRGQQVTLSCSPISGHRSVSWYQQTPGQGLQFLFEYFSETQRNKGNFPGRFSGRQFSNSRSEMNVSTLELGDSALYLCASSLTGFSYNEQFFGPGTRLTVL.

V usage is TRBV3-1 (or the pseudogene TRBV3-2) and J usage is TRBJ2-5, with a possible D match to TRBD2 (6 bases). Germline V gives CDR1 LGHDT, CDR2 YNNKEL (reference sequence). V was shortened by 1 base and J by 9 bases, with 21 bases between the two germline ends. CDR3 size: 16 residues. As DNA, the CDR3 is TGTGCCAGCAGCCAAGTTCCCGGGACTGGACCCGGGGCCCAGTACTTC. Residues: CASSQVPGTGPGAQYF.

This chain uses TRBV13 with TRBJ2-3, with D tentatively TRBD1 (5 bases). The CDR3 sequence is 17 residues long. Trimming pared 6 bases from V and 5 bases from J, leaving 24 bases between. Germline V gene data show CDR1 as PRHDT and CDR2 as FYEKMQ (reference sequence). The CDR3 DNA sequence: TGTGCCAGCAGGTCCCTGGCCGCTCAGGGTTTAGTAGATACGCAGTATTTT. Translation gives CASRSLAAQGLVDTQYF.

V is TRBV5-1 and J is TRBJ1-2, with a weak D call TRBD1 (5 bases). V gave up 2 bases and J gave up 1 base, with 6 bases separating them. CDR1 is SGHRS and CDR2 is YFSETQ in the germline V gene. This CDR3 is 13 amino acids long. The CDR3 bases are TGCGCCAGCAGCTTAGGGGTTAACTATGGCTACACCTTC. Its translation is CASSLGVNYGYTF.

This chain connects TRBV9 to TRBJ2-2; maybe TRBD1 (6 bases). Trimming cost V 4 bases and J 7 bases, with 26 bases left between them. The CDR3 is 18 residues long. Germline V gives CDR1 SGDLS, CDR2 YYNGEE. The CDR3 reads CASSPEQGIPGTGGELFF. The DNA for the CDR3 is TGTGCCAGCAGCCCCGAACAGGGAATCCCGGGAACCGGCGGGGAGCTGTTTTTT.

The chain joins TRBV5-1 to TRBJ1-3; D not resolved. V lost 1 base and J lost 0, with 8 bases in between. This CDR3 contains 15 residues. The germline V gene encodes CDR1 SGHRS and CDR2 YFSETQ. The DNA for the CDR3 is TGCGCCAGCAGCTTGCAATCCCCCTCTGGAAACACCATATATTTT. The encoded protein is CASSLQSPSGNTIYF.

This chain uses TRBV6-5 with TRBJ2-7, with D perhaps TRBD2 (6 bases). Germline CDR1 is MNHEY and CDR2 is SVGAGI. Trimming left V 0 bases short and J 6 bases short, with 18 bases between. This CDR3 comprises 16 residues. The CDR3: CASSYSRRGGDGEQYF. DNA for the CDR3: TGTGCCAGCAGTTACTCGAGGCGGGGCGGGGACGGCGAGCAGTACTTC.

This sequence joins TRBV5-6 and TRBJ1-3; TRBD1 aligns across 8 bases. Per germline, CDR1 SGHDT and CDR2 YYEEEE. The length of the CDR3 is 19 residues. V gave up 4 bases and J gave up 0 bases; unmatched junction bases: 15. CDR3 residues: CASSLGQGLKAGSGNTIYF. The CDR3, as DNA: TGTGCCAGCAGCCTCGGACAGGGATTAAAAGCGGGCTCTGGAAACACCATATATTTT.

The gene calls are TRBV5-1 and TRBJ1-3; D is uncertain. The CDR3 sequence is 15 residues long. Germline V gene sequence: CDR1 SGHRS, CDR2 YFSETQ. The V end was cut by 0 bases, the J end by 0 bases, with 7 bases between. CDR3 sequence reads: CASSLGGFSGNTIYF. The CDR3, as DNA: TGCGCCAGCAGCTTGGGCGGGTTCTCTGGAAACACCATATATTTT. Variable domain in full (rest from reference TRBV5-1 and TRBJ1-3): KAGVTQTPRYLIKTRGQQVTLSCSPISGHRSVSWYQQTPGQGLQFLFEYFSETQRNKGNFPGRFSGRQFSNSRSEMNVSTLELGDSALYLCASSLGGFSGNTIYFGEGSWLTVV.

For the CDR3, the DNA is TGTGCCAGCAGCTACAGGGGACAATACACAGATACGCAGTATTTT. Translation: CASSYRGQYTDTQYF. The chain joins TRBV5-5 to TRBJ2-3, with TRBD1 identical over 7 bases. The CDR3 is 15 residues long. V trimming: 3 bases; J trimming: 2 bases; junction bases outside the gene matches: 6. In germline, CDR1 is SGHKS, CDR2 YYEKEE (reference sequence).

This clone occurred once. The chain employs TRBV9 and TRBJ1-1; tentative D call: TRBD1 (5 bases). Trimming removed 3 bases from V and 1 base from J, with 7 bases in between. The CDR3 has 13 residues. Germline V gives CDR1 SGDLS, CDR2 YYNGEE. CDR3 amino acids: CASSEQGNTEAFF. In DNA, the CDR3 is TGTGCCAGCAGCGAGCAGGGGAACACTGAAGCTTTCTTT.

The table lists this clone with a count of one. The junction departs from germline at one end; a sequencing error may be responsible. The chain links TRBV30 to TRBJ1-6, with D possibly matching TRBD1 (6 bases). Germline lookup yields CDR1 GTSNPN and CDR2 SVGIG (reference sequence). The CDR3 runs to 16 residues. DNA of the CDR3: TGTGCCTGGAGTGTACGTAGGGGGAACTATTATTCACCCCTCCACTTT. Protein product: CAWSVRRGNYYSPLHF.

V usage is TRBV28 and J usage is TRBJ1-2; possible D gene TRBD1, 6 bases. Trimming took off 3 bases at V and 0 bases at J, with 11 bases between the two ends. CDR3 length: 15 amino acids. Germline V gives CDR1 MDHEN, CDR2 SYDVKM. CDR3 residues: CASSLGGPPNYGYTF. For the CDR3, the DNA is TGTGCCAGCAGTTTGGGGGGGCCTCCTAACTATGGCTACACCTTC.

The rearrangement links TRBV7-9 to TRBJ1-2; tentative D call: TRBD1 (6 bases). Trimming shortened V by 5 bases and J by 7 bases, and 14 bases separated the two germline ends. Germline assignment: CDR1 SEHNR and CDR2 FQNEAQ (reference sequence). CDR3 length: 13 residues. The CDR3 DNA is TGTGCCAGCAGCCCGACAACAGGGTCTGGCTACACCTTC. As protein: CASSPTTGSGYTF.

The J gene is TRBJ2-5, the V gene TRBV5-4, with 8 positions matching TRBD1. With 4 bases clipped from V and 1 base from J, the junction kept 6 bases outside the gene matches. The CDR3 length is 15 residues. Germline lookup yields CDR1 SGHNT and CDR2 YYREEE (reference sequence). CDR3 sequence: CASSRYGTGQETQYF. CDR3 DNA: TGTGCCAGCAGCCGCTACGGGACAGGCCAAGAGACCCAGTACTTC.